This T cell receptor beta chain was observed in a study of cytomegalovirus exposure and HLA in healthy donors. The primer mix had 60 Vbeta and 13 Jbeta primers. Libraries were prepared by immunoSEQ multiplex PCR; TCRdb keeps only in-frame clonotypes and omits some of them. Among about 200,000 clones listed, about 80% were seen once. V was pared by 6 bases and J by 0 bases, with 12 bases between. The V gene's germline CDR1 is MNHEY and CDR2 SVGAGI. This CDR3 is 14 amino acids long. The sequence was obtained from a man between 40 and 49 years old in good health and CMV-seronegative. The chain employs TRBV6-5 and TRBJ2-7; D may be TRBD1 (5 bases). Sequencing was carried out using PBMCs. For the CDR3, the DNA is TGTGCCAGCAGGGCCAGGGCGACCTCCTACGAGCAGTACTTC. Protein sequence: CASRARATSYEQYF.